The next 7 T cell receptor beta chains were all read from a single sample in a study of shared clonotypes between healthy human individuals. TCRdb's table, derived via immunoSEQ multiplex PCR, lists solely in-frame clones and lacks some. The sample carries some 2,400,000 clones, almost 96% recorded once. The sequenced sample consisted of naive CD4+ T cells sorted from blood. Subset noted: CD45RA+ positively selected. These receptors came from a young man in good health.

The CDR3 DNA reads TGTGCCAGCTCACCATCCGGTACGAACACTGAAGCTTTCTTT. Translating gives CASSPSGTNTEAFF. The genes are TRBV18 and TRBJ1-1, with unresolved D. Germline CDR1 is KGHSH and CDR2 is LQKENI. The CDR3 runs 14 residues. Trimming stripped 2 bases from V and 1 base from J, with 8 bases between.

The rearrangement joins TRBV19 to TRBJ2-6; no definite D call. CDR3 size: 14 residues. The V and J ends lost 8 bases and 0 bases respectively, with 8 bases between them. Germline CDR1 is LNHDA and CDR2 is SQIVND (reference sequence). The CDR3 spells CASADYSGANVLTF. The CDR3 DNA follows: TGTGCCAGTGCAGATTACTCTGGGGCCAACGTCCTGACTTTC.

The rearrangement joins TRBV25-1 to TRBJ1-4; TRBD1 is a possible D gene (5 bases). The germline V gene has CDR1 MGHDK and CDR2 SYGVNS. The V end was cut by 0 bases, the J end by 0 bases, with 14 bases between. CDR3 length: 18 amino acids. CDR3 loop: CASSEYTGVSATNEKLFF. CDR3 DNA: TGTGCCAGCAGTGAATATACGGGGGTCTCGGCAACTAATGAAAAACTGTTTTTT.

This chain joins TRBV6-5 and TRBJ2-7; a weak D match, TRBD1 (5 bases). The CDR3 covers 13 residues. V shed 2 bases and J shed 5 bases, with 10 bases lying between them. The V gene's germline CDR1 is MNHEY and CDR2 SVGAGI. CDR3 in DNA: TGTGCCAGCAGTTACCATACAGGCGACGAGCAGTACTTC. This encodes CASSYHTGDEQYF.

With respect to this clone: Other DNA variants within this sample encode the same CDR3. The chain uses TRBV25-1 and TRBJ2-2, with D uncertain. Trimming took off 4 bases at V and 0 bases at J, with 3 bases between the two ends. The CDR3 is 13 amino acids. Germline V CDR1 and CDR2: MGHDK, SYGVNS. The CDR3 loop is CASSVPNTGELFF. Written as DNA, the CDR3 is TGTGCCAGCAGTGTTCCGAACACCGGGGAGCTGTTTTTT.

The V gene is TRBV7-2, the J gene TRBJ2-7, with D unresolved. Per the germline V gene, CDR1 is SGHTA and CDR2 is FQGNSA. V was trimmed by 7 bases and J by 1 base, leaving 11 bases between them. CDR3 length equals 13 residues. Here the CDR3 DNA reads TGTGCCAGCACCTCATCGGCTTCCTACGAGCAGTACTTC. It is translated as CASTSSASYEQYF.

The rearrangement joins TRBV4-1 to TRBJ2-5; TRBD1 aligns across 7 bases. Trimming cost V 4 bases and J 4 bases; bases outside gene matches: 9. Germline-derived CDR1 and CDR2 are MGHRA and YSYEKL. The CDR3 runs 15 residues. The CDR3 DNA reads TGCGCCAGCAGCCGAATCGGGACAGAGGGAGAGACCCAGTACTTC. It translates to CASSRIGTEGETQYF.